A selection of T cell receptor beta chains follows, all from one sample in a study of beta chain features in type 1 diabetes. Data came from immunoSEQ multiplex PCR; TCRdb stores just in-frame clones and leaves some out. The data contain a few hundred thousand clones, 8.5% to 10% of them singletons. The sequenced sample was central memory CD4+ T cells from blood. The receptors stem from a man aged 30-40 years with type 1 diabetes. CDR3s include the opening cysteine and the closing phenylalanine or tryptophan. Fields, in order: D gene, V gene, CDR3 protein. The D gene is left open where the match is weak.

TRBD1 | TRBV4-1 | CASSRQGNTEAFF
TRBD1 | TRBV29-1 | CSVVPGQPNQPQHF
NA | TRBV28 | CASIGFSGNTIYF
NA | TRBV18 | CASSENLNEKLFF
TRBD1 | TRBV7-9 | CASSTQGGVNQPQHF
TRBD2 | TRBV7-2 | CASSLGAGGPGGTQYF
NA | TRBV4-3 | CASSQETDSYYGYTF
NA | TRBV18 | CASSPSPQGNQPQHF
TRBD1 | TRBV28 | CASSSGQAETQYF
TRBD2 | TRBV28 | CASSRLIAGGYTDTQYF
NA | TRBV27 | CASSGSNYGYTF
NA | TRBV29-1 | CSVGDFGNTIYF
NA | TRBV2 | CASTSFEGQPQHF
NA | TRBV10-3 | CAISESGDTQYF
NA | TRBV7-8 | CASSLEFQPQNQPQHF
NA | TRBV11-3 | CASSLAQGGDETQYF
NA | TRBV7-2 | CASSLETGSEQYF
NA | TRBV5-1 | CASSRTPQETQYF
NA | TRBV6-1 | CASSVEVEQYF
NA | TRBV6-1 | CASSEAGLVYGYTF
NA | TRBV19 | CASSVGSLAQGYGYTF
NA | TRBV19 | CASTLGKLGNQPQHF
TRBD2 | TRBV18 | CASSSTLAGVFDEQFF
TRBD1 | TRBV7-2 | CASSLPGQQETQYF
NA | TRBV11-2 | CASRTTGYHEQYF